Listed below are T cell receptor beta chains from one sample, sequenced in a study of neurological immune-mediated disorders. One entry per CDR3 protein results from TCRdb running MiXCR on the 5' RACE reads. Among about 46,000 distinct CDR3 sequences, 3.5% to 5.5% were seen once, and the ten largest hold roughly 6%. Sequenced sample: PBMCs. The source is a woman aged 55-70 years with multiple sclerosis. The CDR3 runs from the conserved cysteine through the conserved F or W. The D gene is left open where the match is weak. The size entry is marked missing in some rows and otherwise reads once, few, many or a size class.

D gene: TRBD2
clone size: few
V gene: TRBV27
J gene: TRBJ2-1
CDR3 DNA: TGTGCCAGCCTCCGGTCGAGCGGGGTCTACAATGAGCAGTTCTTC
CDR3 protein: CASLRSSGVYNEQFF

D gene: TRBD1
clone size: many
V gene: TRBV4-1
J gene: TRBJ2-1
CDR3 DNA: TGCGCCAGCAGCCCCTGGACAGGCCTGAATGAGCAGTTCTTC
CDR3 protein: CASSPWTGLNEQFF

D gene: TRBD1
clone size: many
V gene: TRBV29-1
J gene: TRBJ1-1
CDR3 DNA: TGCAGCGTTCGAGGGGGCGTTACTGAAGCTTTCTTT
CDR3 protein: CSVRGGVTEAFF

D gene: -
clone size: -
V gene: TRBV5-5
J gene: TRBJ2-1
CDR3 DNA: TGTGCCAGCAGCCTTTCCGACATGCCCAATGAGCAGTTCTTC
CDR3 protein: CASSLSDMPNEQFF

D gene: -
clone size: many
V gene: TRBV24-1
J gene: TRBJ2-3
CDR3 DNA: TGTGCCACCAAGCGAGGCGAGACAGATACGCAGTATTTT
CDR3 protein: CATKRGETDTQYF

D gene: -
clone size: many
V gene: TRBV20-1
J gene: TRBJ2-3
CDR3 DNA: TGCAGTGCAGACTACAGGGCTAGCACAGATACGCAGTATTTT
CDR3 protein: CSADYRASTDTQYF

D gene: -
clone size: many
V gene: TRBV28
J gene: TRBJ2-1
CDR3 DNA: TGTGCCAGCAGCCCTGGGTGGGCCTACAATGAGCAGTTCTTC
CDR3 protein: CASSPGWAYNEQFF

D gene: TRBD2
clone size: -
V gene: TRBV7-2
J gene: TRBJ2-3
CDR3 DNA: TGTGCCAGCAGGGGACTAGCGGGAGACACAGATACGCAGTATTTT
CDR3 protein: CASRGLAGDTDTQYF

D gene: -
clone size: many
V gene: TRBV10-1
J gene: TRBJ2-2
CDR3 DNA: TGCGCCAGCAGTAGAAGCATCCCCGGGGAGCTGTTTTTT
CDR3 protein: CASSRSIPGELFF

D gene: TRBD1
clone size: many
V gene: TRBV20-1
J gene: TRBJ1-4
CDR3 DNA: TGCAGTGCTTCAGGGGGCAGTTATGAAAAACTGTTTTTT
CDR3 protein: CSASGGSYEKLFF

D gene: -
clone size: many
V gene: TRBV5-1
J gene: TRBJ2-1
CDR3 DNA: TGCGCCAGCAGCCAGATGGGACCAGAACTGAATGAGCAGTTCTTC
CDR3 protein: CASSQMGPELNEQFF

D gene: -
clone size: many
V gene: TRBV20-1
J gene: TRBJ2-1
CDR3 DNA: TGCAGTGCTAGAAGTCAGAGATTTTACAATGAGCAGTTCTTC
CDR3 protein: CSARSQRFYNEQFF

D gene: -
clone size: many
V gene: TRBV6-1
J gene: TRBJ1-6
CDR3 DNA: TGTGCCAGCAGTCGGGCGAATTCACCCCTCCACTTT
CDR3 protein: CASSRANSPLHF

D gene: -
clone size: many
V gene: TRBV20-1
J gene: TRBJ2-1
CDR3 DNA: TGCAGTGCCGCCCGTAGCTCCTACAATGAGCAGTTCTTC
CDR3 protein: CSAARSSYNEQFF

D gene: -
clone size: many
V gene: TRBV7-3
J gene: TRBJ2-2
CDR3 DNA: TGTGCCAGCAGCTTAAGGGGCGAGAACACCGGGGAGCTGTTTTTT
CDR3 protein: CASSLRGENTGELFF

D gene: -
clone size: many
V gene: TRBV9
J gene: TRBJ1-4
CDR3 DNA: TGTGCCAGCAGCGCCCTCCAGGGCGCAACTAATGAAAAACTGTTTTTT
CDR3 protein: CASSALQGATNEKLFF

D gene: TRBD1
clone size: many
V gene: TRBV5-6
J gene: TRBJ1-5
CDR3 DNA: TGTGCCAGCAGCTCCGGGACAGGGGGCTTTAGCAATCAGCCCCAGCATTTT
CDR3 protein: CASSSGTGGFSNQPQHF

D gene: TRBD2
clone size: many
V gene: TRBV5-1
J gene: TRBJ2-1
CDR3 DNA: TGCGCCAGCAGCTTTAGCGGGGGGGACTACAATGAGCAGTTCTTC
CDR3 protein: CASSFSGGDYNEQFF

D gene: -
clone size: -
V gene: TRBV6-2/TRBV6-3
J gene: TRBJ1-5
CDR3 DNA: TGTGCCAGCAGTGAAGGCGGCAGGGGCGCTGAAGCCCAGCATTTT
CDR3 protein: CASSEGGRGAEAQHF

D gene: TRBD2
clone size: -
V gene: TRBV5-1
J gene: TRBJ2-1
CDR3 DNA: TGCGCCAGCAGCTCCGTGGGACTAAACAATGAGCAGTTCTTC
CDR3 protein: CASSSVGLNNEQFF

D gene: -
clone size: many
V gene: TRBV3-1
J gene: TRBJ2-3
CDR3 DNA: TGTGCCAGCAGCCAAGACGGGACATATGCAGGGAATACGCAGTATTTT
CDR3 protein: CASSQDGTYAGNTQYF

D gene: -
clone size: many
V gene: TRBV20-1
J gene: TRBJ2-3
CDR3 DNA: TGCAGTGCTTCGGTTGGACGAAATACGCAGTATTTT
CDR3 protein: CSASVGRNTQYF

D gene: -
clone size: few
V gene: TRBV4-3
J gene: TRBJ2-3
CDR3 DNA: TGCGCCAGCAGGCTGAACACCGGGGACACCCAGTATTTT
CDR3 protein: CASRLNTGDTQYF

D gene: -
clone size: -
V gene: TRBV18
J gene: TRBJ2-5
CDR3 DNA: TGTGCCAGCTCACCCCCGACCCTGCTGCGAGAGACCCAGTACTTC
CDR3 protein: CASSPPTLLRETQYF

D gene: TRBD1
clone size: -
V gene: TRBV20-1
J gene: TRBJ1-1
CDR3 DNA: TGCAGTGCTAGAGATCTCAGGGGGCTGGGGGACACTGAAGCTTTCTTT
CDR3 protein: CSARDLRGLGDTEAFF

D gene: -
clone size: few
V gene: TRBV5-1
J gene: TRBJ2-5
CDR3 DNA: TGCGCCAGCAGCTTCCGGGGAGGAGAGACCCAGTACTTC
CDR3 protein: CASSFRGGETQYF

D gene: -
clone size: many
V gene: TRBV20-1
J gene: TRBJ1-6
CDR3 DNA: TGCAGTGCCAGAGAGGGTGGCCGGCAAACTTATTCACCCCTCCACTTT
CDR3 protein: CSAREGGRQTYSPLHF

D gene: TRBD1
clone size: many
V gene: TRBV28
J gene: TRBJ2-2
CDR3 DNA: TGTGCCAGCAGCTTGACAGGGGGGGCCGGGGAGCTGTTTTTT
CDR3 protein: CASSLTGGAGELFF

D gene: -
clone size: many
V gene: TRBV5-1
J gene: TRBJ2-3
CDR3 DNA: TGCGCCAGCAGTGAACGACCGGGGGGCACAGATACGCAGTATTTT
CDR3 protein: CASSERPGGTDTQYF

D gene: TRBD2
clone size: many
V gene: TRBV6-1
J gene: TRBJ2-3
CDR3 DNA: TGTGCCAGCAGTCAACGACCCTATGGACTAGCGGCTAAGCTAGATACGCAGTATTTT
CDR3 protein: CASSQRPYGLAAKLDTQYF

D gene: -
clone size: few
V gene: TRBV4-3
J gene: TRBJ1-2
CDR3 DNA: TGCGCCAGCAGCCAAGATATTGAACCTGCGGACTATGGCTACACCTTC
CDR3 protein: CASSQDIEPADYGYTF

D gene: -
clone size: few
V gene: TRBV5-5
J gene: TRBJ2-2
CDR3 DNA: TGTGCCAGCGCCCTTGGGGGCAACACCGGGGAGCTGTTTTTT
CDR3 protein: CASALGGNTGELFF

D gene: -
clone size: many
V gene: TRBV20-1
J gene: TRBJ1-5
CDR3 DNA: TGCAGTGCTTCGGGCTGGTATAGCAATCAGCCCCAGCATTTT
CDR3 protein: CSASGWYSNQPQHF

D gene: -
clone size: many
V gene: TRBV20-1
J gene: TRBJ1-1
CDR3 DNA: TGCAGTGCCTCTGAGGGGTCACTAGAGGTGAACACTGAAGCTTTCTTT
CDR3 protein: CSASEGSLEVNTEAFF

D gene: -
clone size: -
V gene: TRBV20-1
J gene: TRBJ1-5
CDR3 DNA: TGCAGTGCTACCAACAGCAGGTATAGCAATCAGCCCCAGCATTTT
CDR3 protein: CSATNSRYSNQPQHF

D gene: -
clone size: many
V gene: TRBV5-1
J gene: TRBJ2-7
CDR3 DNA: TGCGCCAGCAGCTTGGCGGGCAGATCCTACGAGCAGTACTTC
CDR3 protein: CASSLAGRSYEQYF

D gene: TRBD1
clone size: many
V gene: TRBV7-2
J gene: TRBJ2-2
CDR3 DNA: TGTGCCAGCAGCATCGGGACAGAAATGAGAACCGGGGAGCTGTTTTTT
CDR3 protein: CASSIGTEMRTGELFF

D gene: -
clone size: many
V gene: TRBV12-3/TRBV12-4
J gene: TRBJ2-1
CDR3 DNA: TGTGCCAGCAGTCCTGGGCCGAATCATGGGCAGTTCTTC
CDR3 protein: CASSPGPNHGQFF

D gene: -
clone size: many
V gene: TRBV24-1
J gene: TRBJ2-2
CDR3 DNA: TGTGCCACCAGTGACCCTGGGACTCTTCCCGGGGAGCTGTTTTTT
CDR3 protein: CATSDPGTLPGELFF

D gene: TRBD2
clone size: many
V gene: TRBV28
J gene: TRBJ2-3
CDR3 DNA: TGTGCCAGCAGGGGCCTAGCGGGAGATACGCAGTATTTT
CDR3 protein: CASRGLAGDTQYF

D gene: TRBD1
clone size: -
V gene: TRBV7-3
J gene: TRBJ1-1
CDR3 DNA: TGTGCCAGCAGCTCGACAGGGACAGGCACTGAAGCTTTCTTT
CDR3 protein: CASSSTGTGTEAFF

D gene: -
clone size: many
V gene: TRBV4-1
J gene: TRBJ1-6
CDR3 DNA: TGCGCCAGCAGCCGCCTCGCAGAGATCAATTCACCCCTCCACTTT
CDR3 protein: CASSRLAEINSPLHF

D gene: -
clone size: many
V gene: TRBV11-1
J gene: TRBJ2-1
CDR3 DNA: TGTGCCAGCAGCCCGACGGCCAATGAGCAGTTCTTC
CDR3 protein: CASSPTANEQFF

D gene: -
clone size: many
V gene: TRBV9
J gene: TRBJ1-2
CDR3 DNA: TGTGCCAGCAGCGGTCGGGACGCCACGAGGGGCGGCTACACCTTC
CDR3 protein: CASSGRDATRGGYTF